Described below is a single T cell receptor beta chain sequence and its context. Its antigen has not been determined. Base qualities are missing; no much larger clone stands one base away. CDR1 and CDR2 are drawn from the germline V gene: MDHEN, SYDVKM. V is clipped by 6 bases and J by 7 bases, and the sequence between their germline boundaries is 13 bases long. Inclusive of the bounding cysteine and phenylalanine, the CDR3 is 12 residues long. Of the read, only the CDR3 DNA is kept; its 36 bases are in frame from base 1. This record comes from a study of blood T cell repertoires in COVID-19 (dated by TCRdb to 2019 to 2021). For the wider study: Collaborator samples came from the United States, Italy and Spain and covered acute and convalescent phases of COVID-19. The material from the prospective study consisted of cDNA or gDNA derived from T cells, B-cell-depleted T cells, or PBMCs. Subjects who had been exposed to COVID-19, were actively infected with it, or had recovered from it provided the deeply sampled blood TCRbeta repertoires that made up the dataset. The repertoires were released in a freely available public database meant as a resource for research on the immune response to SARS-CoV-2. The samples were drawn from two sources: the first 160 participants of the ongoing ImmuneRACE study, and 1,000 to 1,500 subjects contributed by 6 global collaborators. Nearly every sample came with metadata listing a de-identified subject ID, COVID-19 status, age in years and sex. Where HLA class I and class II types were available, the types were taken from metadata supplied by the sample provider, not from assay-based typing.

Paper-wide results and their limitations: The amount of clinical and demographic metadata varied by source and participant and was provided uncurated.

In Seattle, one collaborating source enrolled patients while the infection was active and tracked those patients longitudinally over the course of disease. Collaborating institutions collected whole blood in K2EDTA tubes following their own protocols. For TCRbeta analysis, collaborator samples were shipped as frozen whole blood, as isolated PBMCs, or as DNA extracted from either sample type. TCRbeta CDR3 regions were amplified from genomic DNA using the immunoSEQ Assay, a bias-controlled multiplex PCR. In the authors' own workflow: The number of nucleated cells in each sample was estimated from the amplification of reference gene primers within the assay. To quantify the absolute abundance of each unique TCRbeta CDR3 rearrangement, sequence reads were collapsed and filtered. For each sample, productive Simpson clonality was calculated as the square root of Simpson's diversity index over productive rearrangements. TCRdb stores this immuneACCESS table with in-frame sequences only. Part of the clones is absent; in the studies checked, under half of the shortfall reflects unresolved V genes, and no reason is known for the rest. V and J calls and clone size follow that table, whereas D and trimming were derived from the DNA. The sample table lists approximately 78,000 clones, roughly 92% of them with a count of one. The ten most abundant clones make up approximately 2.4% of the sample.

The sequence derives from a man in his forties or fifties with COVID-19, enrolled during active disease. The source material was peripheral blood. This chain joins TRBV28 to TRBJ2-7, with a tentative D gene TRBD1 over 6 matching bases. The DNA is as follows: TGTGCCAGCAGCACAGGGTTTGGAGAGCAGTACTTC. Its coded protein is CASSTGFGEQYF. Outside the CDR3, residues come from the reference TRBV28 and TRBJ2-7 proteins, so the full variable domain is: DVKVTQSSRYLVKRTGEKVFLECVQDMDHENMFWYRQDPGLGLRLIYFSYDVKMKEKGDIPEGYSVSREKKERFSLILESASTNQTSMYLCASSTGFGEQYFGPGTRLTVT.